These 26 T cell receptor beta chains were sequenced from one sample in a study of blood T cell repertoires in COVID-19. Sequenced by immunoSEQ multiplex PCR; TCRdb stores in-frame clones only, minus some. Among approximately 28,000 clones, approximately 81% were seen once, and the ten largest hold about a sixth. Material: peripheral blood. These receptors all come from a woman aged 55-70 years with acute or convalescent COVID-19.

J is TRBJ2-3 and V is TRBV5-8, with D unclear. The CDR3 runs to 14 residues. Between the trimmed V and J ends, which lost 4 bases and 6 bases, there was a span of 15 bases. Per germline, CDR1 SGHTS and CDR2 YDEGEE. The CDR3 nucleotides read TGTGCCAGCAGCACGGAGCGCCCCGCCGATACGCAGTATTTT. It codes for CASSTERPADTQYF.

This clone is a singleton in its sample. This chain uses TRBV25-1 with TRBJ1-1; weak D call: TRBD1 (5 bases). Germline V gene sequence: CDR1 MGHDK, CDR2 SYGVNS. The germline V and J ends were trimmed by 5 bases and 2 bases, with 9 bases remaining between them. The CDR3 sequence is 13 residues long. The CDR3 is CASSTGTNTEAFF. CDR3 DNA sequence: TGTGCCAGCAGTACAGGTACTAACACTGAAGCTTTCTTT.

The CDR3 loop reads CASSYTRDRADKLFF. The CDR3 DNA reads TGTGCCAGCAGTTACACCCGGGACAGGGCGGATAAACTGTTTTTT. The chain uses TRBV6-5 and TRBJ1-4; 9 bases map to TRBD1. The CDR3 runs 15 residues. CDR1 is MNHEY, CDR2 SVGAGI, per germline. V lost 2 bases to trimming and J lost 11 bases; unmatched junction nucleotides: 9.

The gene calls are TRBV29-1 and TRBJ1-2; TRBD1 aligns across 7 bases. The V and J ends lost 4 bases and 9 bases, in that order; junction bases with no gene match: 8. Germline V gene sequence: CDR1 SQVTM, CDR2 ANQGSEA. This CDR3 contains 12 residues. The CDR3 nucleotides are TGCAGCGTTGCCGACAGGGCGGGAAGCTACACCTTC. Its protein is CSVADRAGSYTF.

The chain links TRBV10-1 to TRBJ2-5, with D maybe TRBD1 (6 bases). Per germline, CDR1 WNHNN and CDR2 SYGVQD (reference sequence). The CDR3 loop spans 14 amino acids. V dropped 6 bases and J dropped 7 bases, with 18 bases sitting between them. CDR3 DNA: TGCGCCAGCAGAGCCCAACAGGGAAAAGGGACCCAGTACTTC. It specifies CASRAQQGKGTQYF.

The chain has TRBV25-1 and TRBJ2-7; 8 bases line up with TRBD1. J lost 0 bases, V lost 5 bases, and 6 bases had no gene match. Germline V CDR1 and CDR2: MGHDK, SYGVNS. This CDR3 contains 15 residues. The CDR3 DNA reads as TGTGCCAGCAGTCTAACAGGGGGGAGCTCCTACGAGCAGTACTTC. This codes for CASSLTGGSSYEQYF.

The genes are TRBV9 and TRBJ2-5, with TRBD2 identical over 15 bases. The CDR3 sequence is 16 residues long. V gave up 4 bases and J gave up 5 bases; unmatched junction bases: 6. Germline CDR1 and CDR2: SGDLS and YYNGEE. The CDR3 region has the DNA TGTGCCAGCAGCTCTGGGACTAGCGGGGGGCAGGAGACCCAGTACTTC. This encodes CASSSGTSGGQETQYF.

This clone occurred once. V is TRBV5-1 and J is TRBJ1-6; D unclear. Germline V lookup: CDR1 SGHRS, CDR2 YFSETQ. The CDR3 sequence is 14 residues long. The V end was cut by 2 bases, the J end by 6 bases, with 9 bases between. The CDR3 DNA reads as TGCGCCAGCAGCTTACGGGAAGGTAATTCACCCCTCCACTTT. As protein: CASSLREGNSPLHF.

The rearrangement uses TRBV6-5 and TRBJ1-2, with 10 nucleotides matching TRBD1. The J segment lost 7 bases and the V segment lost 5 bases, leaving 7 bases of the junction unmatched. This CDR3 comprises 14 residues. Germline V gives CDR1 MNHEY, CDR2 SVGAGI. The CDR3 coding sequence is TGTGCCAGCAGTCCCCGACAGGGGGCGTCTGGCTACACCTTC. This gives the protein CASSPRQGASGYTF.

The CDR3 is CASSSGTGVIEKLFF. The CDR3 bases are TGCGCCAGCAGCTCGGGGACAGGGGTAATTGAAAAACTGTTTTTT. The genes are TRBV5-1 and TRBJ1-4; 10 bases map to TRBD1. J gave up 7 bases and V 3 bases, and 6 bases lay outside the gene matches. The V gene's germline CDR1 is SGHRS and CDR2 YFSETQ. The length of the CDR3 is 15 residues.

This rearrangement joins TRBV2 to TRBJ1-5; 7 nucleotides match TRBD1. V shed 6 bases, J shed 2 bases, and the junction held 7 bases outside the gene matches. There are 15 residues in the CDR3. The germline V gene has CDR1 SNHLY and CDR2 FYNNEI. This CDR3 is CASRSTGLGNQPQHF. Here the CDR3 DNA reads TGTGCCAGCAGATCGACAGGGTTGGGCAATCAGCCCCAGCATTTT. Supplemented by reference TRBV2 and TRBJ1-5, the full variable domain reads EPEVTQTPSHQVTQMGQEVILRCVPISNHLYFYWYRQILGQKVEFLVSFYNNEISEKSEIFDDQFSVERPDGSNFTLKIRSTKLEDSAMYFCASRSTGLGNQPQHFGDGTRLSIL.

The chain employs TRBV7-2 and TRBJ1-2; the D gene is possibly TRBD1 (5 bases). V was shortened by 2 bases and J by 2 bases, with 12 bases between the two germline ends. Germline CDR1 is SGHTA and CDR2 is FQGNSA. The CDR3 has 15 residues. CDR3 nucleotide sequence: TGTGCCAGCAGCTTAAGGCAGGGTAGGAACTATGGCTACACCTTC. Translated, it gives CASSLRQGRNYGYTF. Using reference TRBV7-2 and TRBJ1-2 for the parts outside the CDR3, the full variable domain is GAGVSQSPSNKVTEKGKDVELRCDPISGHTALYWYRQSLGQGLEFLIYFQGNSAPDKSGLPSDRFSAERTGGSVSTLTIQRTQQEDSAVYLCASSLRQGRNYGYTFGSGTRLTVV.

V is TRBV4-1 and J is TRBJ2-7; 9 bases align to TRBD1. There are 13 residues in the CDR3. Trimming cost V 4 bases and J 5 bases; bases outside gene matches: 3. CDR1 is MGHRA and CDR2 is YSYEKL in the germline V gene. CDR3 coding DNA: TGCGCCAGCAGCCCCCGGACAGGGGACGAGCAGTACTTC. Its translation: CASSPRTGDEQYF.

The chain links TRBV18 to TRBJ1-2; D is possibly TRBD1 (5 bases). The germline V gene has CDR1 KGHSH and CDR2 LQKENI. V was trimmed by 2 bases and J by 8 bases, leaving 12 bases between them. The CDR3 totals 13 residues. The CDR3 DNA sequence: TGTGCCAGCTCACCAGACAGATCTGGAGGCTACACCTTC. Translation gives CASSPDRSGGYTF. The full variable domain, its missing parts supplied by reference TRBV18 and TRBJ1-2, is NAGVMQNPRHLVRRRGQEARLRCSPMKGHSHVYWYRQLPEEGLKFMVYLQKENIIDESGMPKERFSAEFPKEGPSILRIQQVVRGDSAAYFCASSPDRSGGYTFGSGTRLTVV.

The gene calls are TRBV5-4 and TRBJ1-1; perhaps TRBD1 as D (5 bases). Germline V lookup: CDR1 SGHNT, CDR2 YYREEE (reference sequence). Trimming took off 8 bases at V and 6 bases at J, with 11 bases between the two ends. The CDR3 is made up of 11 amino acids. In nucleotides, the CDR3 is TGTGCCAGTGGCGGGGGGGCTGAAGCTTTCTTT. As protein: CASGGGAEAFF.

The rearrangement joins TRBV5-1 to TRBJ2-7, with D unresolved. V lost 2 bases and J 6 bases, leaving 12 bases between the germline ends. Germline CDR1 is SGHRS and CDR2 is YFSETQ. The CDR3 has 13 residues. The CDR3 is CASSFGGPSEQYF. CDR3 nucleotides: TGCGCCAGCAGCTTTGGCGGCCCTAGCGAGCAGTACTTC.

This sequence joins TRBV5-5 and TRBJ1-6, with a weak D call TRBD1 (6 bases). The CDR3 has 20 residues. Between the trimmed V and J ends, which lost 2 bases and 0 bases, there was a span of 21 bases. The V gene's germline CDR1 is SGHKS and CDR2 YYEKEE (reference sequence). This CDR3 is CASSFQPRGSPSSYNSPLHF. CDR3 coding DNA: TGTGCCAGCAGCTTCCAGCCCAGGGGTTCCCCGAGCTCCTATAATTCACCCCTCCACTTT.

The chain recombines TRBV2 with TRBJ1-2, with no clear D. The CDR3 has 16 amino acids. The V end was cut by 4 bases, the J end by 3 bases, with 18 bases between. Germline CDR1 is SNHLY and CDR2 is FYNNEI. The CDR3 here is CASSGSGVPPYYGYTF. The CDR3 nucleotides read TGTGCCAGCAGTGGAAGCGGGGTCCCTCCATACTATGGCTACACCTTC.

The chain's CDR3 is CAIKGGAGGGGEQYF. As DNA, the CDR3 is TGTGCCATCAAGGGGGGAGCGGGGGGCGGGGGCGAGCAGTACTTC. The V call is TRBV10-3, the J call TRBJ2-7; 9 nucleotides agree with TRBD2. The CDR3 loop spans 15 amino acids. Trimming took 7 bases from V and 6 from J; bases not matched to a gene: 13. Per the germline V gene, CDR1 is ENHRY and CDR2 is SYGVKD.

The V and J genes are TRBV28 and TRBJ2-5; 8 bases are a match to TRBD2. CDR1 and CDR2 (germline): MDHEN, SYDVKM. Trimming removed 5 bases from V and 1 base from J; junction bases left unmatched: 9. The CDR3 extends over 16 amino acids. The CDR3 reads CASSTPLAGVQETQYF. The CDR3 DNA is TGTGCCAGCAGTACCCCCCTAGCGGGCGTCCAAGAGACCCAGTACTTC.

The chain carries TRBV5-1 and TRBJ2-1, with 16 bases matching TRBD2. This CDR3 has 15 residues. Germline values: CDR1 SGHRS, CDR2 YFSETQ. The junction had 1 base not matched to a gene; V was cut back by 3 bases and J by 7 bases. The CDR3 nucleotides are TGCGCCAGCAGCTGGGGACTAGCGGGGGGGAATGAGCAGTTCTTC. It encodes CASSWGLAGGNEQFF.

The chain carries TRBV5-1 and TRBJ2-3, with 11 bases matching TRBD2. In germline, CDR1 is SGHRS, CDR2 YFSETQ. The CDR3 totals 17 residues. V lost 0 bases to trimming and J lost 0 bases; unmatched junction nucleotides: 3. CDR3 loop: CASSLVASGGSTDTQYF. For the CDR3, the DNA is TGCGCCAGCAGCTTGGTAGCTAGCGGGGGGAGCACAGATACGCAGTATTTT.

V gene TRBV25-1 combines with J gene TRBJ2-1; D uncertain. The CDR3 covers 15 residues. Germline loops: CDR1 MGHDK, CDR2 SYGVNS. With 3 bases removed from V and 8 bases from J, the gap between germline ends came to 17 bases. The CDR3: CASSDTGFREDEQFF. CDR3 coding DNA: TGTGCCAGCAGTGATACGGGTTTTCGAGAAGATGAGCAGTTCTTC.

The rearrangement links TRBV5-4 to TRBJ2-3; D assignment may be TRBD1 or TRBD2 (6 bases each). The CDR3 sequence is 14 residues long. Trimming shortened V by 4 bases and J by 5 bases, and 14 bases separated the two germline ends. Looked up from germline, CDR1 is SGHNT and CDR2 is YYREEE (reference sequence). In DNA form, the CDR3 reads TGTGCCAGCAGCCTGGGGGGCCCGGTAGATACGCAGTATTTT. Protein: CASSLGGPVDTQYF.

V is TRBV2 and J is TRBJ2-5; 12 bases agree with TRBD1. The J segment lost 4 bases and the V segment lost 6 bases, leaving 9 bases of the junction unmatched. From germline, CDR1 is SNHLY and CDR2 FYNNEI. The CDR3 loop spans 16 amino acids. This CDR3 reads CASSFQGQGAGETQYF. DNA for the CDR3: TGTGCCAGCAGCTTTCAGGGACAGGGGGCTGGAGAGACCCAGTACTTC.

Concerning this clone itself: An end of the junction does not agree with germline; a read error may underlie this. The V gene is TRBV19, the J gene TRBJ2-3; 9 bases map to TRBD1. This CDR3 comprises 14 residues. Germline-derived CDR1 and CDR2 are LNHDA and SQIVND (reference sequence). The CDR3 sequence: CASSRGQGTATQYF. Written as DNA, the CDR3 is TGTGCCAGTAGTAGGGGACAGGGTACAGCTACGCAGTATTTT.